This TCR beta chain was recorded in a study of T cell responses to AZD1222 COVID-19 vaccine. Study-wide points: Epitopes outside B.1.351 and B.1.1.7 mutated regions reportedly drew nearly half of spike TCRs. Clonal diversity may have been underestimated, and the donors were mostly white British, with more females than males.

Germline V gene data show CDR1 as MDHEN and CDR2 as SYDVKM. Between the trimmed V and J ends, which lost 3 bases and 0 bases, there was a span of 12 bases. The CDR3 totals 15 residues. Data came from immunoSEQ multiplex PCR; TCRdb stores just in-frame clones and leaves some out. This table holds around 180,000 clones, 88% found once. Comment on this clone: Its antigen is still unknown.

This sequence was found in an adult who received the AZD1222 COVID-19 vaccine. Specimen: peripheral blood, collected 28 days after the second AZD1222 dose. This chain connects TRBV28 to TRBJ2-7; D is unclear. This chain's CDR3 is CASSLKVRGSYEQYF. The CDR3 nucleotides are TGTGCCAGCAGTTTGAAGGTCCGAGGCTCCTACGAGCAGTACTTC.